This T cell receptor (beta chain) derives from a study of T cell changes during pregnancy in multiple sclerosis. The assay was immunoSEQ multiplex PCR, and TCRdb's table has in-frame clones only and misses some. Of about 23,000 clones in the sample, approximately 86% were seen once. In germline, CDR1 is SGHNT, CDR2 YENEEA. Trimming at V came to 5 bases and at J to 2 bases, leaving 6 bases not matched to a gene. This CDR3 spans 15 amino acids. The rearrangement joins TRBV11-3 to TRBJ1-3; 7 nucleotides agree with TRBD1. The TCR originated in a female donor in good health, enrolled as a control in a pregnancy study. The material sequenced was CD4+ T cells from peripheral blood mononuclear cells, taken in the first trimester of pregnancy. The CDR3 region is CASSPRQGPGNTIYF. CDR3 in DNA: TGTGCCAGCAGCCCTCGACAGGGCCCTGGAAACACCATATATTTT.